These 19 T cell receptor beta chains came from one sample sequenced in a study of response to subunit inactivated influenza vaccine. Each CDR3 protein is one row after TCRdb ran MiXCR on the RT-PCR reads. Of approximately 680,000 distinct CDR3 sequences listed, 15% to 19% are singletons. Sample: PBMCs from blood, taken less than 13 days after vaccination. Receptors were obtained from a man aged 45-65 years who received an inactivated influenza vaccine.

This clonotype was recorded many times. The chain combines TRBV7-9 with TRBJ2-7; D ambiguous. Germline V CDR1 and CDR2: SEHNR, FQNEAQ (reference sequence). The CDR3 runs 15 residues. Trimming took off 0 bases at V and 0 bases at J, with 9 bases between the two ends. CDR3 bases: TGTGCCAGCAGCTTAGCGGGCGGCCTCTCCTACGAGCAGTACTTC. Protein sequence: CASSLAGGLSYEQYF.

The chain employs TRBV9 and TRBJ2-7; 9 bases are a match to TRBD2. Germline CDR1 is SGDLS and CDR2 is YYNGEE. V lost 4 bases, J lost 3 bases, and 8 bases stayed unmatched. The CDR3 extends over 15 amino acids. The CDR3 DNA follows: TGTGCCAGCAGCCCCCACGGAGCGGGAGGCTACGAGCAGTACTTC. Protein: CASSPHGAGGYEQYF.

This clonotype was counted only a few times. The J gene is TRBJ2-3, the V gene TRBV29-1; tentative D call: TRBD1 (6 bases). The CDR3 extends over 14 amino acids. The V end was cut by 0 bases, the J end by 4 bases, with 11 bases between. CDR1 SQVTM and CDR2 ANQGSEA come from the germline V gene. The CDR3 region is CSVEEGWGPDTQYF. CDR3 sequence (DNA): TGCAGCGTTGAAGAAGGTTGGGGGCCAGATACGCAGTATTTT.

V usage is TRBV19 and J usage is TRBJ1-5; D possibly corresponds to TRBD1 (5 bases). Trimming took off 0 bases at V and 4 bases at J, with 10 bases between the two ends. There are 15 residues in the CDR3. Per the germline V gene, CDR1 is LNHDA and CDR2 is SQIVND (reference sequence). This chain's CDR3 is CASSIDRGDNQPQHF. The CDR3 nucleotides are TGTGCCAGTAGTATAGATCGAGGGGATAATCAGCCCCAGCATTTT.

In its sample, this clonotype was seen a few times. The genes are TRBV28 and TRBJ2-4; a possible D gene is TRBD2 (5 bases). Germline CDR1 and CDR2: MDHEN and SYDVKM. The CDR3 extends over 16 amino acids. The V end was cut by 4 bases, the J end by 1 base, with 14 bases between. The CDR3 reads CASSSRLRGAKNIQYF. The CDR3 DNA sequence: TGTGCCAGCAGTTCAAGACTACGCGGGGCCAAAAACATTCAGTACTTC.

This clonotype has at least ten counts. This rearrangement joins TRBV7-9 to TRBJ2-5; D tentatively reads TRBD1 or TRBD2 (5 bases each). This CDR3 has 15 amino acids. Germline lookup yields CDR1 SEHNR and CDR2 FQNEAQ (reference sequence). Trimming stripped 5 bases from V and 2 bases from J, with 15 bases between. The CDR3 reads CASSGEGSRQETQYF. The CDR3 DNA reads as TGTGCCAGCAGCGGAGAGGGGTCGCGACAAGAGACCCAGTACTTC.

This clonotype came up a few times. This rearrangement joins TRBV12-3 or TRBV12-4 to TRBJ1-4; tentatively, D is TRBD1 (6 bases). The CDR3 consists of 15 residues. V lost 7 bases and J lost 5, with 17 bases in between. The CDR3 reads CASTPSYRVNEKLFF. The CDR3 DNA is TGTGCCAGCACCCCCTCGTACAGGGTAAATGAAAAACTGTTTTTT.

The V call is TRBV5-6, the J call TRBJ2-7; TRBD1 agrees at 9 bases. Germline lookup yields CDR1 SGHDT and CDR2 YYEEEE. V shed 4 bases, J shed 4 bases, and the junction held 9 bases outside the gene matches. The CDR3 runs 15 residues. CDR3 loop: CASSKGRGQGYEQYF. CDR3 sequence (DNA): TGTGCCAGCAGCAAGGGCCGGGGACAGGGTTACGAGCAGTACTTC.

This clonotype occurred many times. V usage is TRBV4-2 and J usage is TRBJ2-5; D possibly matches TRBD1 or TRBD2 (5 bases each). Germline values: CDR1 LGHNA, CDR2 YNFKEQ. The CDR3 is 15 residues long. The V and J ends lost 0 bases and 4 bases respectively, with 12 bases between them. Here the CDR3 DNA reads TGTGCCAGCAGCCAAGATCGGGACGGGCCAGAGACCCAGTACTTC. Translating gives CASSQDRDGPETQYF.

This clonotype was counted only a few times. The chain joins TRBV10-3 to TRBJ1-1; D is undetermined. CDR3 length: 14 residues. Trimming shortened V by 4 bases and J by 3 bases, and 12 bases separated the two germline ends. In germline, CDR1 is ENHRY, CDR2 SYGVKD. In nucleotides, the CDR3 is TGTGCCATCAGTGGATCGCCCGGGGACACTGAAGCTTTCTTT. Protein product: CAISGSPGDTEAFF.

V and J are TRBV28 and TRBJ2-1; unclear D gene. Germline V gives CDR1 MDHEN, CDR2 SYDVKM. CDR3 length: 15 amino acids. V dropped 1 base and J dropped 1 base, with 8 bases sitting between them. CDR3 sequence: CASSLLRSSYNEQFF. CDR3 sequence (DNA): TGTGCCAGCAGTTTATTACGCTCGTCCTACAATGAGCAGTTCTTC.

The genes are TRBV20-1 and TRBJ1-2; perhaps TRBD1 as D (5 bases). Germline values: CDR1 DFQATT, CDR2 SNEGSKA (reference sequence). The CDR3 loop spans 13 amino acids. V was trimmed by 5 bases and J by 5 bases, leaving 15 bases between them. This CDR3 reads CSAAETASYGYTF. The CDR3 DNA reads TGCAGTGCTGCTGAGACAGCTTCTTATGGCTACACCTTC.

This rearrangement joins TRBV9 to TRBJ2-3, with TRBD2 matching over 12 bases. The germline V gene encodes CDR1 SGDLS and CDR2 YYNGEE. Trimming cost V 0 bases and J 2 bases; bases outside gene matches: 1. This CDR3 contains 16 residues. The DNA of the CDR3 is TGTGCCAGCAGCGTAGGGACTAGCGGGGCCACAGATACGCAGTATTTT. Amino acid sequence: CASSVGTSGATDTQYF.

The chain employs TRBV20-1 and TRBJ2-5; 8 nucleotides agree with TRBD2. V trimming: 6 bases; J trimming: 7 bases; junction bases outside the gene matches: 10. CDR3 size: 13 residues. Germline assignment: CDR1 DFQATT and CDR2 SNEGSKA (reference sequence). The CDR3 coding sequence is TGCAGTGCCCCGACTAGCGCCCAGGGGACCCAGTACTTC. Protein: CSAPTSAQGTQYF.

This chain joins TRBV4-3 and TRBJ2-1; no reliable D call. This CDR3 region has 20 residues. Germline V gene data show CDR1 as LGHNA and CDR2 as YSLEER. V was clipped by 4 bases and J by 0 bases, with 25 bases between them. This CDR3 is CASSRHSKSGSRSSYNEQFF. Written as DNA, the CDR3 is TGCGCCAGCAGCCGACACTCAAAATCCGGGTCCCGAAGCTCCTACAATGAGCAGTTCTTC.

This chain joins TRBV5-1 and TRBJ2-7; perhaps TRBD1 as D (6 bases). Germline-derived CDR1 and CDR2 are SGHRS and YFSETQ. This CDR3 comprises 14 residues. Trimming shortened V by 5 bases and J by 4 bases, and 16 bases separated the two germline ends. The CDR3 sequence: CASRVMDSSYEQYF. The CDR3 bases are TGCGCCAGCAGGGTCATGGACAGTTCGTACGAGCAGTACTTC.

The chain is built from TRBV20-1 and TRBJ2-5; TRBD2 might be the D (5 bases). Per the germline V gene, CDR1 is DFQATT and CDR2 is SNEGSKA (reference sequence). The CDR3 length is 12 residues. Trimming cost V 3 bases and J 5 bases, with 10 bases left between them. The CDR3 region is CSASSPGETQYF. The CDR3 DNA sequence: TGCAGTGCTAGTTCACCGGGGGAGACCCAGTACTTC.

In its sample, this clonotype was seen a few times. The junction departs from germline at one end; a sequencing error may be responsible. In DNA form, the CDR3 reads TGCAGCGTTGACGGGGGGGATACGCAGTCTTTT. Its translation is CSVDGGDTQSF. This sequence joins TRBV29-1 and TRBJ2-3, with TRBD2 matching 8 bases. The CDR3 contains 11 residues. In germline, CDR1 is SQVTM, CDR2 ANQGSEA.

This clonotype has ten or more counts. The chain couples TRBV5-6 to TRBJ1-2, with 8 bases aligning to TRBD1. The germline gives CDR1 SGHDT, CDR2 YYEEEE. This CDR3 is built from 14 residues. Unmatched junction bases numbered 14, after V lost 3 bases and J lost 13 bases. In DNA form, the CDR3 reads TGTGCCAGCAGCTCTCGGACAGGGTTTTTCCTTGGCACCTTC. Encoded protein: CASSSRTGFFLGTF.